The present T cell receptor (beta chain) was sequenced within a study of control samples from healthy donors and cancer patients. Method: immunoSEQ multiplex PCR; TCRdb's copy keeps in-frame clones and lacks some. The data show some 140,000 clones, approximately 94% seen once. The V end lost 4 bases, the J end lost 4 bases, and 8 bases lay between the germline ends. The CDR3 runs to 14 residues. Germline V lookup: CDR1 MNHEY, CDR2 SVGEGT. The chain employs TRBV6-2 or TRBV6-3 and TRBJ1-6; no reliable D call. The receptor was isolated from a man aged 40-49 years in good health. The specimen sequenced was blood. CDR3 bases: TGTGCCAGCAGTTTGACGGGGTATAATTCACCCCTCCACTTT. Its translation is CASSLTGYNSPLHF.